Shown below are 5 T cell receptor beta chains from a single sample sequenced in a study of vaccination and CD4 T cells after COVID-19. The Oncomine TCR Beta short-read assay sequenced DNA from cultured CD4+ T cells. TCRdb re-analysed the PCR reads in MiXCR, keeping a single row per CDR3 protein. The table has about 11,000 distinct CDR3 sequences, roughly 64% seen once. No antigen is known for these receptors. Treatment meaning: roughly 10-day PBMC culture with coronavirus spike peptide pools or control peptides (ViraFEST assay). The sequenced material came from CD4+ T cells from blood, cultured in vitro. These receptors were taken from a human donor who had recovered from COVID-19.

The chain uses TRBV7-8 and TRBJ1-2; weak D call: TRBD1 (6 bases). CDR1 is SGHVS, CDR2 FQNEAQ, per germline. Deletions cut 2 bases from V and 1 base from J, with 17 bases between. The CDR3 has 17 amino acids. In nucleotides, the CDR3 is TGTGCCAGCAGCTTACCGGGACAAATGGCCCTTAACTATGGCTACACCTTC. It is translated as CASSLPGQMALNYGYTF.

The chain uses TRBV4-1 and TRBJ2-5; 15 nucleotides align to TRBD2. V lost 3 bases, J lost 1 base, and 9 bases stayed unmatched. The CDR3 loop spans 19 amino acids. In germline, CDR1 is MGHRA, CDR2 YSYEKL. In DNA, the CDR3 is TGCGCCAGCAGCCACCCAGGACTAGCGGGAGGGCCGGGCCAAGAGACCCAGTACTTC. Translating gives CASSHPGLAGGPGQETQYF.

There are a few counts of this clonotype. The chain combines TRBV7-9 with TRBJ1-1, with D uncertain. V was trimmed by 5 bases and J by 2 bases, leaving 3 bases between them. This CDR3 region has 11 residues. Germline V gives CDR1 SEHNR, CDR2 FQNEAQ (reference sequence). In DNA, the CDR3 is TGTGCCAGCAGCCTTAACACTGAAGCTTTCTTT. Protein product: CASSLNTEAFF.

V is TRBV20-1 and J is TRBJ2-7, with D possibly TRBD2 on 6 matching bases. Germline-derived CDR1 and CDR2 are DFQATT and SNEGSKA (reference sequence). V gave up 0 bases and J gave up 0 bases, with 12 bases separating them. This CDR3 comprises 15 residues. The CDR3 DNA sequence: TGCAGTGCTAGAGATTTTCGGGGACTCTCCTACGAGCAGTACTTC. Amino acid sequence: CSARDFRGLSYEQYF.

With regard to this clonotype: Its ends do not fully match the called genes, so a read error is possible. The chain has TRBV20-1 and TRBJ1-1; TRBD1 agrees at 8 bases. Germline assignment: CDR1 DFQATT and CDR2 SNEGSKA (reference sequence). This CDR3 has 13 amino acids. As DNA, the CDR3 is TGCAGTGCACGTCAGGGGGCGAATGGTGAAACTTTCTTT. Amino acid sequence: CSARQGANGETFF.